The 10 T cell receptor beta chains below were found in one sample sequenced in a study of blood T cell repertoires in COVID-19. Using immunoSEQ multiplex PCR, the repertoire was profiled, and TCRdb retains in-frame clones only, with some absent. Here the sample spans some 180,000 clones, roughly 83% being singletons. Sequencing input: peripheral blood. These receptors came from a woman aged 40 to 50 with COVID-19, enrolled during active disease.

This chain links TRBV4-1 with TRBJ1-1, with D unclear. V lost 5 bases and J 0 bases, leaving 7 bases between the germline ends. This CDR3 contains 13 residues. From germline, CDR1 is MGHRA and CDR2 YSYEKL. The CDR3 bases are TGCGCCAGCAGCTCAACAGTGAACACTGAAGCTTTCTTT. This encodes CASSSTVNTEAFF.

V gene TRBV21-1 combines with J gene TRBJ2-3; TRBD2, the D gene given by the table, was not confirmed from the DNA. TRBV21-1 represents a pseudogene. This CDR3 region has 17 residues. The chain's CDR3 is CASSKDPEALFTDTQYF. CDR3 coding DNA: TGTGCCAGCAGCAAAGACCCAGAGGCTCTTTTCACAGATACGCAGTATTTT.

This clone was recorded a few times. This chain uses TRBV5-6 with TRBJ1-5; D is ambiguous. V lost 4 bases and J 4 bases, leaving 9 bases between the germline ends. The CDR3 spans 13 residues. Germline loops: CDR1 SGHDT, CDR2 YYEEEE. The DNA of the CDR3 is TGTGCCAGCAGCAGATACAGAAATCAGCCCCAGCATTTT. Its translation is CASSRYRNQPQHF.

The count of this clone is one. CDR3 in amino acids: CASSLGGGGDAQHF. The CDR3 DNA is TGCGCCAGCAGCTTGGGAGGGGGCGGTGATGCCCAGCATTTT. The gene calls are TRBV5-1 and TRBJ1-5; 7 nucleotides align to TRBD1. Germline trimming cut 0 bases from V and 11 bases from J; bases unmatched to any gene: 8. Germline V CDR1 and CDR2: SGHRS, YFSETQ. CDR3 length equals 14 residues.

The chain employs TRBV12-3 or TRBV12-4 and TRBJ2-5; D is unresolved. The CDR3 consists of 13 residues. V lost 7 bases and J lost 3, with 12 bases in between. CDR3 sequence reads: CASKQTPEETQYF. Here the CDR3 DNA reads TGTGCCAGCAAACAGACCCCAGAAGAGACCCAGTACTTC.

This chain connects TRBV10-2 to TRBJ2-1; D unclear. There are 13 residues in the CDR3. V shed 2 bases and J shed 4 bases, with 6 bases lying between them. The germline V gene has CDR1 WSHSY and CDR2 SAAADI. In DNA, the CDR3 is TGCGCCAGCAGTGAGCTACTTTACAATGAGCAGTTCTTC. Translation: CASSELLYNEQFF.

The chain couples TRBV19 to TRBJ2-7; perhaps TRBD1 as D (7 bases). V was shortened by 5 bases and J by 5 bases, with 19 bases between the two germline ends. The germline V gene has CDR1 LNHDA and CDR2 SQIVND (reference sequence). This CDR3 has 15 amino acids. CDR3 DNA: TGTGCCAGTAGTCCGTCGGGGCAGGGGGGAAACGAGCAGTACTTC. Its translation: CASSPSGQGGNEQYF.

The chain couples TRBV4-1 to TRBJ2-1, with 15 bases identical to TRBD2. CDR1 and CDR2 (germline): MGHRA, YSYEKL. The CDR3 length is 20 residues. V lost 3 bases to trimming and J lost 0 bases; unmatched junction nucleotides: 9. The CDR3 DNA sequence: TGCGCCAGCAGCCACCTGGGACTAGCGGGAGGCAACAGCTCCTACAATGAGCAGTTCTTC. Its translation: CASSHLGLAGGNSSYNEQFF.

This chain connects TRBV19 to TRBJ2-1; a possible D gene is TRBD1 (6 bases). The germline V and J ends were trimmed by 9 bases and 4 bases, with 10 bases remaining between them. There are 12 residues in the CDR3. Germline V gives CDR1 LNHDA, CDR2 SQIVND (reference sequence). The CDR3 reads CASTQGYNEQFF. The CDR3 nucleotides are TGTGCCAGCACTCAGGGGTACAATGAGCAGTTCTTC.

This chain links TRBV5-4 with TRBJ2-2, with 10 bases fitting TRBD2. The CDR3 totals 16 residues. Germline CDR1 is SGHNT and CDR2 is YYREEE (reference sequence). V dropped 2 bases and J dropped 2; count of bases not matched to a gene: 3. As DNA, the CDR3 is TGTGCCAGCAGCTTCGGACTAGCGGTAAACACCGGGGAGCTGTTTTTT. Its protein is CASSFGLAVNTGELFF. The variable domain in full, with the rest retrieved from reference TRBV5-4 and TRBJ2-2, is ETGVTQSPTHLIKTRGQQVTLRCSSQSGHNTVSWYQQALGQGPQFIFQYYREEENGRGNFPPRFSGLQFPNYSSELNVNALELDDSALYLCASSFGLAVNTGELFFGEGSRLTVL.